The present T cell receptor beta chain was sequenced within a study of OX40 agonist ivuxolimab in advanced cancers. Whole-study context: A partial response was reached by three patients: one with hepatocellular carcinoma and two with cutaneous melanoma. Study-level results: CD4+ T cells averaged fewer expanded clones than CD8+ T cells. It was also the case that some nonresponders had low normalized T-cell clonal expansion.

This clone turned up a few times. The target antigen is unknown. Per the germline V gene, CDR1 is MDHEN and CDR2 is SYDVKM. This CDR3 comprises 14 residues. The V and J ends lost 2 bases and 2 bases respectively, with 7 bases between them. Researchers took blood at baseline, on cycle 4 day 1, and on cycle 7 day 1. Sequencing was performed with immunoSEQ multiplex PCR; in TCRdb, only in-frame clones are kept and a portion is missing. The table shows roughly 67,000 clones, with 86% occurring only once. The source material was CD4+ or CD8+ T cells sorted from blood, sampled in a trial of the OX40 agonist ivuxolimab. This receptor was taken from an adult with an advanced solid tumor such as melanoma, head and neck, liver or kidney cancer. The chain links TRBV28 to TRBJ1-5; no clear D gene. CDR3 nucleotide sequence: TGTGCCAGCAGTTTAGTGGTGGGCAATCAGCCCCAGCATTTT. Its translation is CASSLVVGNQPQHF.